The rows below give T cell receptor beta chains drawn from one sample of a study of persistence of HIV-infected CD4 T cells. No antigens are known for them. Sequencing was performed with immunoSEQ multiplex PCR; in TCRdb, only in-frame clones are kept and a portion is missing. The data hold more than 35,000 clones, with about 89% observed a single time. The specimen comprised CD4+ T cells sorted from PBMCs after approximately 19-hour stimulation, sampled from a patient who received antiretroviral therapy. The receptors originated from an adult man with HIV who was CMV-seropositive. Both conserved end residues are part of each CDR3. The order of the fields is V gene, J gene, D gene, CDR3 protein, CDR3 DNA. The D gene is left open where the match is weak.

V gene: TRBV2; J gene: TRBJ2-1; D gene: TRBD2; CDR3 protein: CASRGLAGFPEQFF; CDR3 DNA: TGTGCTAGCAGGGGACTAGCGGGGTTCCCTGAGCAGTTCTTC
V gene: TRBV5-1; J gene: TRBJ1-6; D gene: TRBD1; CDR3 protein: CASSWTGVPNSPLHF; CDR3 DNA: TGCGCCAGCAGCTGGACAGGGGTCCCAAATTCACCCCTCCACTTT
V gene: TRBV20-1; J gene: TRBJ2-7; D gene: .; CDR3 protein: CSVLTKYEQYF; CDR3 DNA: TGCAGTGTGCTTACAAAATACGAGCAGTACTTC
V gene: TRBV5-1; J gene: TRBJ2-3; D gene: TRBD2; CDR3 protein: CASTLKGLAGGTDTQYF; CDR3 DNA: TGCGCCAGCACCCTGAAGGGACTAGCGGGGGGAACAGATACGCAGTATTTT
V gene: TRBV5-1; J gene: TRBJ2-3; D gene: TRBD1; CDR3 protein: CASSSYTGGDTQYF; CDR3 DNA: TGCGCCAGCAGCTCCTATACAGGGGGAGATACGCAGTATTTT
V gene: TRBV5-1; J gene: TRBJ2-7; D gene: TRBD1; CDR3 protein: CASSNRQGQAYEQYF; CDR3 DNA: TGCGCCAGCAGCAACAGACAGGGCCAAGCCTACGAGCAGTACTTC
V gene: TRBV28; J gene: TRBJ2-3; D gene: .; CDR3 protein: CASSSRTAHYGTDTQYF; CDR3 DNA: TGTGCCAGCAGTTCTAGGACAGCCCACTACGGCACAGATACGCAGTATTTT
V gene: TRBV28; J gene: TRBJ2-3; D gene: TRBD2; CDR3 protein: CASSPRTSGVADTQYF; CDR3 DNA: TGTGCCAGCAGTCCTCGGACTAGCGGGGTGGCAGATACGCAGTATTTT
V gene: TRBV28; J gene: TRBJ2-6; D gene: .; CDR3 protein: CASSSPATTGANVLTF; CDR3 DNA: TGTGCCAGCAGTTCCCCTGCTACCACCGGGGCCAACGTCCTGACTTTC
V gene: TRBV7-6; J gene: TRBJ2-3; D gene: .; CDR3 protein: CASSPAGHGADTQYF; CDR3 DNA: TGTGCCAGCAGCCCGGCAGGGCACGGGGCAGATACGCAGTATTTT
V gene: TRBV6-1; J gene: TRBJ2-3; D gene: TRBD2; CDR3 protein: CASTRGLAATDTQYF; CDR3 DNA: TGTGCCAGCACCCGAGGACTAGCTGCCACAGATACGCAGTATTTT
V gene: TRBV21-1; J gene: TRBJ1-5; D gene: .; CDR3 protein: CASSKREDRANYQPQHF; CDR3 DNA: TGTGCCAGCAGCAAAAGGGAGGACAGGGCGAATTATCAGCCCCAGCATTTT